The present T cell receptor beta chain was sequenced within a study of blood T cell repertoires in COVID-19. There are 14 residues in the CDR3. Germline V gene data show CDR1 as SGHKS and CDR2 as YYEKEE (reference sequence). V lost 4 bases to trimming and J lost 7 bases; unmatched junction nucleotides: 9. This clone was picked up a small number of times. TCRdb's copy holds only in-frame clones and misses some; the assay was immunoSEQ multiplex PCR. Of about 180,000 clones listed, around 88% are singletons. V and J are TRBV5-5 and TRBJ1-1, with 8 bases aligning to TRBD1. The sequencing input was peripheral blood. The sequence derives from a woman aged 25 to 39 with acute or convalescent COVID-19. The CDR3 protein is CASSPRQGAIEAFF. The CDR3 DNA reads TGTGCCAGCAGCCCAAGGCAGGGGGCGATTGAAGCTTTCTTT.